This T cell receptor (beta chain) came from a study of post-analysis software for immune sequencing data. Overall study results and limits: Patients carried 4 or 5 TRBV segments more frequently than controls did, and TRBV5-6, TRBV5-1 and TRBV20-1 were among them. Controls showed significantly higher normalized Chao1 diversity than did multiple sclerosis patients.

Every TCR beta cDNA library bore unique molecular identifiers. Starting from around 0.96 to 9.9 million T cells, the study yielded roughly 0.5 million cDNA molecules. TCRdb re-called the PCR reads through MiXCR, storing one row per CDR3 protein. This table has a few hundred thousand distinct CDR3 sequences, 30% to 45% appearing once. Germline assignment: CDR1 SGDLS and CDR2 YYNGEE. Trimming removed 3 bases at V and 1 base at J, with 17 bases between. This CDR3 spans 17 amino acids. Worth noting for this clonotype: Its antigen remains unknown.

The V and J genes are TRBV9 and TRBJ2-1; possible D gene TRBD1, 6 bases. The TCR sequence derives from a girl aged 10 to 17 with multiple sclerosis. The sequenced material came from blood. The CDR3 DNA reads as TGTGCCAGCAGCGCACCAGGGGTCAAGAGGTCCTACAATGAGCAGTTCTTC. Encoded protein: CASSAPGVKRSYNEQFF.